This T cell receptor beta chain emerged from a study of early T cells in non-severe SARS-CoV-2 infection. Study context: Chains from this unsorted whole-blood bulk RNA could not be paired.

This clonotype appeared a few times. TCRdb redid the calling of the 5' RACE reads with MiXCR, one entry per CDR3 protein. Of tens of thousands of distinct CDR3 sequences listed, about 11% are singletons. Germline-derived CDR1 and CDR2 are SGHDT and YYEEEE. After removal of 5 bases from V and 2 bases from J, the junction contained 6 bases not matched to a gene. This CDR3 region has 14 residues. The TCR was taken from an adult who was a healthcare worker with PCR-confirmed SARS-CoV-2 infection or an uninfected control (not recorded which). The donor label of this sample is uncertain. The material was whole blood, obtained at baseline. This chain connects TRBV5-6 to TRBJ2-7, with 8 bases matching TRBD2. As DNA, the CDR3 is TGTGCCAGCAGATACGGGACTAGGGCCTACGAGCAGTACGTC. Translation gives CASRYGTRAYEQYV.